This is a list of T cell receptor beta chains from one sample in a study of identical twins. TCRdb reprocessed the 5' RACE reads via MiXCR and lists one record per CDR3 protein. This sample yields some 1,600,000 distinct CDR3 sequences, of which about 32% are seen a single time; 0.27% belongs to the top ten. Material for sequencing was cord blood. The source is a newborn girl in good health. Both conserved end residues are part of each CDR3. D genes are given only for firm matches. Not all rows give a size; the values are once, few, many and, for expanded clones, a class.

>NA|TRBJ2-7|TRBV27|TRBD2
TGTGCCAGCACGGGACTCCGGGACTACTACGAGCAGTACTTC
CASTGLRDYYEQYF
>few|TRBJ1-5|TRBV27|NA
TGTGCCAGCAGTTTATCGACGGCTAGCAATCAGCCCCAGCATTTT
CASSLSTASNQPQHF
>few|TRBJ2-3|TRBV9|NA
TGTGCCAGCAGCGTAGTCCCCGGACCCACAGATACGCAGTATTTT
CASSVVPGPTDTQYF
>few|TRBJ2-1|TRBV4-1|NA
TGCGCCAGCAGCCAAGTCTGGGGGACGGGCTCCTACAATGAGCAGTTCTTC
CASSQVWGTGSYNEQFF
>NA|TRBJ2-3|TRBV7-8|TRBD1
TGTGCCAGCAGCGCCGAACAGGGGGGCTACACAGATACGCAGTATTTT
CASSAEQGGYTDTQYF
>NA|TRBJ2-3|TRBV20-1|TRBD2
TGCAGTGTCCCTCGGCCCCTAGCGGCCGTTGCAGATACGCAGTATTTT
CSVPRPLAAVADTQYF
>NA|TRBJ2-1|TRBV20-1|NA
TGCAGTGCTAGAGTTCCCTTAGCGCCCTCCTACAATGAGCAGTTCTTC
CSARVPLAPSYNEQFF
>many|TRBJ1-2|TRBV10-3|NA
TGTGCCATCAGTGAGTCGATCGGGGCATCGGGCTACACCTTC
CAISESIGASGYTF
>few|TRBJ2-1|TRBV20-1|TRBD2
TGCAGTGCCGAAAGACTAGCGGAACAATACAATGAGCAGTTCTTC
CSAERLAEQYNEQFF
>many|TRBJ2-1|TRBV4-2|NA
TGTGCCAGCAGCCAAGATGGTGGGGCAAGCTACAATGAGCAGTTCTTC
CASSQDGGASYNEQFF
>NA|TRBJ1-6|TRBV6-1|NA
TGTGCCAGCAGTGAAGTCAATAATTCACCCCTCCACTTT
CASSEVNNSPLHF
>NA|TRBJ1-2|TRBV10-2|NA
TGCGCCAGCAGTGAGTCGCTTTCCCCAGGAGACTATGGCTACACCTTC
CASSESLSPGDYGYTF
>few|TRBJ2-7|TRBV28|NA
TGTGCCAGCAGTTTAGAGATAGACATGCCCTACGAGCAGTACTTC
CASSLEIDMPYEQYF
>few|TRBJ2-7|TRBV29-1|NA
TGCAGCGCCCTGAAGCGGGACAGCTCCTACGAGCAGTACTTC
CSALKRDSSYEQYF
>many|TRBJ2-7|TRBV29-1|TRBD1
TGCAGCGTCGTACAGGGGGAGTACGAGCAGTACTTC
CSVVQGEYEQYF
>NA|TRBJ2-7|TRBV20-1|TRBD1
TGCGGTGCTGTAACCGGGACAGCCTACGAGCAGTACTTC
CGAVTGTAYEQYF
>NA|TRBJ2-1|TRBV7-7|NA
TGTGCTATCGACCTTGGGACCCAGTTCTTC
CAIDLGTQFF
>few|TRBJ1-6|TRBV4-2|NA
TGTGCCAGCAGCCAGGGAGGGATGTACAATTCACCCCTCCACTTT
CASSQGGMYNSPLHF
>NA|TRBJ2-2|TRBV28|NA
TGTGCCAGCCGAGGACAGCTTAACACCGGGGAGCTGTTTTTT
CASRGQLNTGELFF
>few|TRBJ2-7|TRBV20-1|NA
TGCAGTGCTAGAAAGTACAGGGTGGATTCCTACGAGCAGTACTTC
CSARKYRVDSYEQYF
>few|TRBJ2-7|TRBV4-2|NA
TGTGCCAGCAGCCATAAGATCCAGTCCTACGAGCAGTACTTC
CASSHKIQSYEQYF
>NA|TRBJ2-1|TRBV11-1|TRBD2
TGTGCCAGCAGCTTAATAACTAGCGGGAGATACAATGAGCAGTTCTTC
CASSLITSGRYNEQFF
>few|TRBJ2-7|TRBV28|NA
TGTGCCAGCAATTTCTATTACGAGCAGTACTTC
CASNFYYEQYF
>NA|TRBJ2-1|TRBV27|TRBD2
TGTGCCAGCAGTCCCCTTTCTAGCGGGAGGGCCGGGGAGCAGTTCTTC
CASSPLSSGRAGEQFF
>NA|TRBJ1-2|TRBV7-9|NA
TGTGCCAGCAGCCCGCGGACGGGGAACTATGGCTGCACCTTC
CASSPRTGNYGCTF
>few|TRBJ2-3|TRBV27|TRBD2
TGTGCCAGCAGTTTAATGGGGACTAGCCTTCTAGATACGCAGTATTTT
CASSLMGTSLLDTQYF
>NA|TRBJ1-4|TRBV12-3/TRBV12-4|NA
TGTGCCAGCAGTTTAAGGGGGGGGCTGCGGGATGAAAAACTGTTTTTT
CASSLRGGLRDEKLFF
>few|TRBJ2-7|TRBV6-1|TRBD1
TGTGCCAGCAGTGACCGGACAGGGCGGACCTACGAGCAGTACTTC
CASSDRTGRTYEQYF
>many|TRBJ2-3|TRBV5-1|TRBD2
TGCGCCAGCAGCTTGGGGGGACTAGCGGGGGGAAGCACAGATACGCAGTATTTT
CASSLGGLAGGSTDTQYF
>NA|TRBJ1-2|TRBV20-1|NA
TGCAGTGCTAGAGAATTAGGTGGCAGGTCGATTAACTATGGCTACACCTTC
CSARELGGRSINYGYTF
>NA|TRBJ1-5|TRBV25-1|NA
TGTGCCAGACAGGGAAATAGCAATCAGCCCCAGCATTTT
CARQGNSNQPQHF
>NA|TRBJ2-2|TRBV20-1|TRBD2
TGCAGTGCTACGACTAGCGGGGGCACCGGGGAGCTGTTTTTT
CSATTSGGTGELFF
>few|TRBJ2-3|TRBV20-1|TRBD1
TGCAGTGCTAGACCCCACCACAGGGGGCGATTCGCAGATACGCAGTATTTT
CSARPHHRGRFADTQYF
>few|TRBJ2-1|TRBV7-9|TRBD2
TGTGCCAGCAGCCAAGACAGGAGATTTGGACTAGCGGAACTTTACAATGAGCAGTTCTTC
CASSQDRRFGLAELYNEQFF
>few|TRBJ2-7|TRBV29-1|NA
TGCAGCGTGGCCCGGGACCACGCCTACGAGCAGTACTTC
CSVARDHAYEQYF
>NA|TRBJ1-1|TRBV25-1|NA
TGTGCCAGCATAAGAGACGCTGAAGCTTTCTTT
CASIRDAEAFF
>few|TRBJ2-7|TRBV28|NA
TGTGCCAGCAGTTTATACAGGCCGATCTCCTACGAGCAGTACTTC
CASSLYRPISYEQYF
>once|TRBJ1-5|TRBV2|NA
TGTGCCAGCAGTGAACAGGGAATCGGGCAGCCCCAGCATTTT
CASSEQGIGQPQHF